These 23 T cell receptor beta chains came from one sample sequenced in a study of identical twins. TCRdb passed the 5' RACE reads through MiXCR, listing each CDR3 protein once. This repertoire shows 700,000 to 950,000 distinct CDR3 sequences, 9% to 15% found once; its top ten account for around 1.6%. The same sample was also used in a study of yellow fever vaccine responses in identical twins.

Material for sequencing was PBMCs. The receptors shown here come from a young woman in good health.

This clonotype has only a few counts. The chain employs TRBV10-3 and TRBJ2-2, with 13 bases identical to TRBD2. There are 16 residues in the CDR3. V lost 6 bases, J lost 3 bases, and 4 bases stayed unmatched. CDR1 and CDR2 (germline): ENHRY, SYGVKD. CDR3 coding DNA: TGTGCCATCAGCCCGGGACTAGCGGGATACACCGGGGAGCTGTTTTTT. It encodes CAISPGLAGYTGELFF.

This clonotype has a handful of counts. The chain couples TRBV11-2 to TRBJ2-1; D assignment may be TRBD1 or TRBD2 (5 bases each). The germline CDR1 and CDR2 sequences are SGHAT and FQNNGV. Trimming left V 4 bases short and J 6 bases short, with 25 bases between. The CDR3 is 18 amino acids. CDR3 in amino acids: CASSSPISGAARINEQFF. Written as DNA, the CDR3 is TGTGCCAGCAGCTCCCCCATTTCCGGGGCCGCTCGTATCAATGAGCAGTTCTTC.

This clonotype was seen only a few times. The J gene is TRBJ2-7, the V gene TRBV5-1, with D unresolved. This CDR3 comprises 14 residues. With 2 bases removed from V and 5 bases from J, the gap between germline ends came to 14 bases. The germline gives CDR1 SGHRS, CDR2 YFSETQ. The CDR3 loop is CASSFLAPGHEQYF. In nucleotides, the CDR3 is TGCGCCAGCAGCTTCCTTGCACCCGGGCACGAGCAGTACTTC. Combining the CDR3 with reference TRBV5-1 and TRBJ2-7 gives the whole variable domain KAGVTQTPRYLIKTRGQQVTLSCSPISGHRSVSWYQQTPGQGLQFLFEYFSETQRNKGNFPGRFSGRQFSNSRSEMNVSTLELGDSALYLCASSFLAPGHEQYFGPGTRLTVT.

This clonotype appeared many times. V and J are TRBV4-1 and TRBJ1-1, with 7 bases lining up with TRBD1. Germline V CDR1 and CDR2: MGHRA, YSYEKL. V trimming: 1 base; J trimming: 11 bases; junction bases outside the gene matches: 4. There are 12 residues in the CDR3. The CDR3: CASSQGSTGAFF. The CDR3, as DNA: TGCGCCAGCAGCCAAGGATCGACAGGGGCTTTCTTT.

This clonotype was detected only a few times. The chain uses TRBV10-2 and TRBJ2-2; maybe TRBD2 (7 bases). The CDR3 totals 16 residues. V lost 2 bases, J lost 5 bases, and 15 bases lay in between. Looked up from germline, CDR1 is WSHSY and CDR2 is SAAADI. This chain's CDR3 is CASSEPLRGGTGELFF. The CDR3, as DNA: TGCGCCAGCAGTGAGCCTCTGAGGGGGGGAACCGGGGAGCTGTTTTTT.

The chain carries TRBV15 and TRBJ1-5, with no clear D. This CDR3 comprises 12 residues. Germline CDR1 is LNHNV and CDR2 is YYDKDF (reference sequence). Trimming stripped 1 base from V and 11 bases from J, with 9 bases between. The CDR3 loop reads CATSRGEAAQHF. The CDR3 DNA sequence: TGTGCCACCAGCAGAGGAGAGGCAGCCCAGCATTTT.

This clonotype was counted ten times or more. This chain links TRBV29-1 with TRBJ2-1; weak D call: TRBD2 (5 bases). Trimming removed 4 bases from V and 4 bases from J, with 11 bases in between. This CDR3 has 13 amino acids. CDR1 and CDR2 (germline): SQVTM, ANQGSEA. The CDR3 spells CSVGVARYNEQFF. The CDR3, as DNA: TGCAGCGTTGGAGTAGCGAGATACAATGAGCAGTTCTTC.

This chain links TRBV10-3 with TRBJ2-1, with TRBD2 identical over 11 bases. V was pared by 8 bases and J by 2 bases, with 14 bases of the junction left unmatched. The germline V gene encodes CDR1 ENHRY and CDR2 SYGVKD. The CDR3 is made up of 18 amino acids. CDR3 sequence: CAIAEGLAGGSTYNEQFF. The DNA of the CDR3 is TGTGCCATCGCCGAGGGGCTAGCGGGGGGTTCGACCTACAATGAGCAGTTCTTC.

This clonotype was counted only a few times. This chain links TRBV29-1 with TRBJ2-7; D possibly corresponds to TRBD1 (6 bases). Between the trimmed V and J ends, which lost 2 bases and 9 bases, there was a span of 17 bases. This CDR3 is 13 amino acids long. Germline assignment: CDR1 SQVTM and CDR2 ANQGSEA. The CDR3 coding sequence is TGCAGCGTTGAACAGGGGTATGTCCGTTGGCAGTACGTC. Translation gives CSVEQGYVRWQYV.

This clonotype turned up a few times. The J gene is TRBJ2-7, the V gene TRBV5-1; TRBD1 agrees at 7 bases. CDR3 length: 14 amino acids. CDR1 is SGHRS, CDR2 YFSETQ, per germline. Trimming at V came to 0 bases and at J to 4 bases, leaving 4 bases not matched to a gene. The CDR3 region is CASSLDRGRYEQYF. CDR3 bases: TGCGCCAGCAGCTTGGACAGGGGAAGGTACGAGCAGTACTTC.

V gene TRBV20-1 combines with J gene TRBJ2-2; TRBD1 agrees at 8 bases. Germline V gene lookup returns CDR1 DFQATT and CDR2 SNEGSKA (reference sequence). J was trimmed by 7 bases and V by 4 bases; bases with no gene match: 11. The CDR3 is 15 residues long. CDR3 DNA sequence: TGCAGTGCTACTCGACAGGGGAATGGCGGCGGGGAGCTGTTTTTT. Residues: CSATRQGNGGGELFF.

This clonotype was counted between two and nine times. The chain uses TRBV19 and TRBJ2-6, with D perhaps matching TRBD1 or TRBD2 (5 bases each). The ends were cut back, 3 bases at V and 0 bases at J, with 9 bases in the middle. CDR1 and CDR2 from the germline V gene are LNHDA and SQIVND (reference sequence). This CDR3 contains 16 residues. The CDR3 DNA reads as TGTGCCAGTAGTATTTTGGGGGACTCTGGGGCCAACGTCCTGACTTTC. Translation: CASSILGDSGANVLTF.

This clonotype turned up a few times. V is TRBV18 and J is TRBJ2-5; 9 bases map to TRBD1. Germline V gives CDR1 KGHSH, CDR2 LQKENI. With V trimmed by 2 bases and J by 3 bases, 7 bases remained unmatched. This CDR3 is 16 amino acids long. The CDR3, as DNA: TGTGCCAGCTCACCAGTCCCGGGACAGGGAAAAGAGACCCAGTACTTC. Its protein is CASSPVPGQGKETQYF. Full variable domain (outside the CDR3, taken from reference TRBV18 and TRBJ2-5): NAGVMQNPRHLVRRRGQEARLRCSPMKGHSHVYWYRQLPEEGLKFMVYLQKENIIDESGMPKERFSAEFPKEGPSILRIQQVVRGDSAAYFCASSPVPGQGKETQYFGPGTRLLVL.

This clonotype occurred a few times. The V gene is TRBV6-1, the J gene TRBJ2-1, with D perhaps being TRBD1 or TRBD2 (5 bases each). CDR3 length: 15 residues. V shed 5 bases and J shed 2 bases, with 13 bases lying between them. Germline assignment: CDR1 MNHNS and CDR2 SASEGT. This CDR3 reads CASSKTRDAYNEQFF. The CDR3 DNA reads TGTGCCAGCAGTAAAACTCGGGACGCCTACAATGAGCAGTTCTTC.

This chain joins TRBV20-1 and TRBJ2-2; 9 nucleotides line up with TRBD2. V shed 0 bases and J 6 bases; nucleotides not matched to a gene: 11. The CDR3 is 17 residues long. The germline CDR1 and CDR2 sequences are DFQATT and SNEGSKA (reference sequence). The CDR3 region is CSARDINLAGFSGELFF. The CDR3 DNA is TGCAGTGCTAGAGATATCAACCTAGCGGGGTTCTCCGGGGAGCTGTTTTTT.

The chain couples TRBV7-8 to TRBJ2-4; no clear D gene. Germline V gene data show CDR1 as SGHVS and CDR2 as FQNEAQ. Trimming took off 0 bases at V and 7 bases at J, with 19 bases between the two ends. The CDR3 has 17 amino acids. The DNA for the CDR3 is TGTGCCAGCAGCTTAGCGTCTCGCGAACCGAACTTGAACATTCAGTACTTC. Its protein is CASSLASREPNLNIQYF.

In this sample, this clonotype turned up many times. The chain has TRBV29-1 and TRBJ2-5; D unclear. CDR1 is SQVTM and CDR2 is ANQGSEA in the germline V gene. The V end lost 0 bases, the J end lost 0 bases, and 14 bases lay between the germline ends. This CDR3 comprises 16 residues. The CDR3 sequence: CSVEDLGKKYQETQYF. CDR3 nucleotide sequence: TGCAGCGTTGAAGATCTTGGGAAAAAGTACCAAGAGACCCAGTACTTC. The variable domain in full, with the rest retrieved from reference TRBV29-1 and TRBJ2-5, is SAVISQKPSRDICQRGTSLTIQCQVDSQVTMMFWYRQQPGQSLTLIATANQGSEATYESGFVIDKFPISRPNLTFSTLTVSNMSPEDSSIYLCSVEDLGKKYQETQYFGPGTRLLVL.

The CDR3 sequence: CATRESANTGELFF. Written as DNA, the CDR3 is TGTGCCACCAGGGAGTCAGCGAACACCGGGGAGCTGTTTTTT. The chain uses TRBV10-3 and TRBJ2-2; D tentatively fits TRBD1 or TRBD2 (5 bases each). Germline V gene lookup returns CDR1 ENHRY and CDR2 SYGVKD. V was trimmed by 10 bases and J by 0 bases, leaving 12 bases between them. The CDR3 spans 14 residues.

This clonotype was recorded a few times. This chain uses TRBV7-3 with TRBJ2-2; D perhaps matches TRBD1 (5 bases). The CDR3 sequence is 14 residues long. Germline loops: CDR1 SGHTA, CDR2 FQGTGA. The V and J ends lost 5 bases and 6 bases respectively, with 13 bases between them. The CDR3, as DNA: TGTGCCAGCAGCCCTGGGGTAGGGGCCGGGGAGCTGTTTTTT. Its translation: CASSPGVGAGELFF.

In this sample, this clonotype turned up many times. The chain employs TRBV7-2 and TRBJ2-1; D uncertain. There are 13 residues in the CDR3. V dropped 1 base and J dropped 5 bases, with 6 bases sitting between them. From germline, CDR1 is SGHTA and CDR2 FQGNSA. CDR3: CASSLVVNNEQFF. In DNA, the CDR3 is TGTGCCAGCAGCTTAGTCGTTAACAATGAGCAGTTCTTC.

The chain links TRBV12-3 or TRBV12-4 to TRBJ1-1; D is possibly TRBD1 (6 bases). This CDR3 has 15 amino acids. V gave up 5 bases and J gave up 5 bases, with 18 bases separating them. CDR3 residues: CASSVLHRDGTEAFF. The CDR3 bases are TGTGCCAGCAGTGTTCTTCACAGGGATGGAACTGAAGCTTTCTTT.

This clonotype was seen once. The chain combines TRBV12-3 or TRBV12-4 with TRBJ2-3; the match to TRBD2 covers 9 bases. Unmatched junction bases numbered 7, after V lost 5 bases and J lost 4 bases. CDR3 length: 15 amino acids. The CDR3 is CASSPGLAQADTQYF. The CDR3 region has the DNA TGTGCCAGCAGTCCCGGACTAGCGCAGGCAGATACGCAGTATTTT.

This clonotype came up a few times. This sequence joins TRBV6-5 and TRBJ2-2, with 8 positions matching TRBD2. This CDR3 comprises 16 residues. In germline, CDR1 is MNHEY, CDR2 SVGAGI. V shed 0 bases, J shed 5 bases, and the junction held 5 bases outside the gene matches. CDR3: CASSYSGGGQTGELFF. CDR3 DNA sequence: TGTGCCAGCAGTTACTCCGGGGGGGGTCAAACCGGGGAGCTGTTTTTT.